The 21 T cell receptor beta chains reported below all come from one sample, sequenced in a study of shared clonotypes between healthy human individuals. Naivety among CD8 cells was defined by CD45RO negativity and positive CCR7 selection, thereby excluding terminally differentiated effector memory CD45RA+ cells. Sequencing used immunoSEQ multiplex PCR; TCRdb keeps in-frame clones, though not all of them. The table lists roughly 590,000 clones, 95% to 96% of them singletons. The sample comprised naive CD8+ T cells sorted from blood. These receptors were collected from a woman under 40 in good health.

CDR3 residues: CASSSIEYNEQFF. Written as DNA, the CDR3 is TGTGCCAGCAGCTCCATAGAGTACAATGAGCAGTTCTTC. The J gene is TRBJ2-1, the V gene TRBV7-6, with unresolved D. Germline V lookup: CDR1 SGHVS, CDR2 FNYEAQ. Deletions cut 4 bases from V and 4 bases from J, with 8 bases between. CDR3 length: 13 residues. The variable domain in full, completed from reference TRBV7-6 and TRBJ2-1, reads GAGVSQSPRYKVTKRGQDVALRCDPISGHVSLYWYRQALGQGPEFLTYFNYEAQQDKSGLPNDRFSAERPEGSISTLTIQRTEQRDSAMYRCASSSIEYNEQFFGPGTRLTVL.

J is TRBJ2-7 and V is TRBV7-2; D not certain. Germline values: CDR1 SGHTA, CDR2 FQGNSA. V was cut by 1 base and J by 3 bases, with 10 bases left in between. The CDR3 sequence is 14 residues long. CDR3 nucleotide sequence: TGTGCCAGCAGCTTAGGTCTCGAAAACTACGAGCAGTACTTC. The encoded protein is CASSLGLENYEQYF.

As for this clone: Other DNA sequences in this specimen translate into the identical CDR3. This chain links TRBV27 with TRBJ2-7; 14 nucleotides align to TRBD2. This CDR3 comprises 15 residues. The germline gives CDR1 MNHEY, CDR2 SMNVEV (reference sequence). The J segment lost 5 bases and the V segment lost 4 bases, leaving 4 bases of the junction unmatched. In DNA, the CDR3 is TGTGCCAGCAGTTCCGGGACTAGCGGGAGTGACGAGCAGTACTTC. It codes for CASSSGTSGSDEQYF.

In DNA, the CDR3 is TGCGCCAGCAGCCCCCAGAGCGGGGATTCACCCCTCCACTTT. Translation: CASSPQSGDSPLHF. The genes are TRBV4-1 and TRBJ1-6; D is unclear. V dropped 4 bases and J dropped 8 bases, with 12 bases sitting between them. The CDR3 totals 14 residues. Germline V CDR1 and CDR2: MGHRA, YSYEKL.

The chain links TRBV5-1 to TRBJ1-1; 7 nucleotides agree with TRBD1. J lost 1 base, V lost 8 bases, and 2 bases had no gene match. This CDR3 spans 12 amino acids. Germline V gives CDR1 SGHRS, CDR2 YFSETQ. CDR3 coding DNA: TGCGCCAGTCAGGGGGGGAACACTGAAGCTTTCTTT. It encodes CASQGGNTEAFF.

The chain has TRBV27 and TRBJ2-1, with 7 bases that match TRBD1. Trimming took 9 bases from V and 8 from J; bases not matched to a gene: 13. The germline gives CDR1 MNHEY, CDR2 SMNVEV (reference sequence). CDR3 length: 14 amino acids. CDR3 coding DNA: TGTGCCAGTAATCGACAGGGTTCTCGTGATGAGCAGTTCTTC. Protein product: CASNRQGSRDEQFF.

The J gene is TRBJ2-2, the V gene TRBV7-9, with D uncertain. The CDR3 length is 14 residues. The V and J ends lost 5 bases and 7 bases respectively, with 14 bases between them. Germline values: CDR1 SEHNR, CDR2 FQNEAQ (reference sequence). The CDR3 DNA reads TGTGCCAGCAGCCCCCCCCTAAAAGACGGGGAGCTGTTTTTT. This encodes CASSPPLKDGELFF.

As concerns this clone: The sample contains more than one DNA sequence encoding this CDR3. V and J are TRBV11-2 and TRBJ2-7; D gene uncertain. V lost 5 bases and J lost 2, with 4 bases in between. Germline V gene sequence: CDR1 SGHAT, CDR2 FQNNGV. The CDR3 is 11 residues long. The CDR3 reads CASSLTYEQYF. In DNA form, the CDR3 reads TGTGCCAGCAGCCTAACCTACGAGCAGTACTTC.

Note on this clone: In the same sample, other DNA sequences code for this CDR3. The rearrangement joins TRBV27 to TRBJ2-3; D is uncertain. There are 14 residues in the CDR3. CDR1 is MNHEY, CDR2 SMNVEV, per germline (reference sequence). V was clipped by 2 bases and J by 0 bases, with 6 bases between them. CDR3 coding DNA: TGTGCCAGCAGTTTAGGCGTAAGCACAGATACGCAGTATTTT. Its translation: CASSLGVSTDTQYF.

The chain recombines TRBV28 with TRBJ2-3; no reliable D call. Germline loops: CDR1 MDHEN, CDR2 SYDVKM. V was cut by 7 bases and J by 1 base, with 9 bases left in between. The CDR3 spans 13 residues. The CDR3: CASILTGTDTQYF. CDR3 in DNA: TGTGCCAGCATTCTGACCGGCACAGATACGCAGTATTTT.

Notes on this clone: The sample has other DNA sequences that encode this CDR3 too. CDR3 in DNA: TGTGCCAGCAGCTTAGGGGGACAGACCTACGAGCAGTACTTC. Residues: CASSLGGQTYEQYF. The chain is built from TRBV7-8 and TRBJ2-7; 7 bases fit TRBD1. Trimming took 1 base from V and 2 from J; bases not matched to a gene: 2. The germline V gene has CDR1 SGHVS and CDR2 FQNEAQ. The CDR3 has 14 amino acids.

The genes are TRBV19 and TRBJ2-5; D might be TRBD1 (6 bases). The V end was cut by 2 bases, the J end by 5 bases, with 18 bases between. This CDR3 spans 16 amino acids. Germline V gives CDR1 LNHDA, CDR2 SQIVND (reference sequence). The CDR3 spells CASSINRHGGRETQYF. CDR3 sequence (DNA): TGTGCCAGTAGTATAAATAGACATGGGGGCCGGGAGACCCAGTACTTC.

This chain joins TRBV9 and TRBJ1-5; a possible D gene is TRBD1 (6 bases). Germline V CDR1 and CDR2: SGDLS, YYNGEE. Deletions cut 4 bases from V and 6 bases from J, with 20 bases between. The CDR3 contains 16 residues. The CDR3 region is CASSQGPLGGGQPQHF. Written as DNA, the CDR3 is TGTGCCAGCAGCCAGGGGCCGTTAGGAGGAGGTCAGCCCCAGCATTTT.

The chain couples TRBV9 to TRBJ1-5, with unresolved D. V was trimmed by 0 bases and J by 8 bases, leaving 12 bases between them. This CDR3 comprises 14 residues. The germline CDR1 and CDR2 sequences are SGDLS and YYNGEE. CDR3 DNA sequence: TGTGCCAGCAGCGTAGACGCCGGCGGGGAGCCCCAGCATTTT. Its translation is CASSVDAGGEPQHF.

V is TRBV27 and J is TRBJ2-2; 7 nucleotides align to TRBD1. This CDR3 region has 14 residues. CDR1 is MNHEY, CDR2 SMNVEV, per germline (reference sequence). V was clipped by 4 bases and J by 11 bases; unmatched bases: 10. As DNA, the CDR3 is TGTGCCAGCAGTTCCAAAACAGGGGTTAGAGAGCTGTTTTTT. It yields the protein CASSSKTGVRELFF.

The chain has TRBV7-9 and TRBJ1-1; no clear D. Deletions cut 6 bases from V and 0 bases from J, with 17 bases between. Germline loops: CDR1 SEHNR, CDR2 FQNEAQ (reference sequence). This CDR3 spans 16 amino acids. The CDR3 DNA reads TGTGCCAGCAGTCCGTCTATGAGAGGGTTGAACACTGAAGCTTTCTTT. Translated, it gives CASSPSMRGLNTEAFF.

The V gene is TRBV19, the J gene TRBJ2-1; perhaps TRBD2 as D (6 bases). Germline V gives CDR1 LNHDA, CDR2 SQIVND (reference sequence). The CDR3 sequence is 15 residues long. Trimming removed 3 bases from V and 9 bases from J, with 18 bases in between. CDR3 loop: CASSIPRERGSEQFF. CDR3 DNA sequence: TGTGCCAGTAGTATTCCGCGGGAAAGAGGGTCTGAGCAGTTCTTC.

The CDR3 nucleotides are TGTGCCAGCAGCCTACGGGAGAGCTCCTACAATGAGCAGTTCTTC. This sequence encodes CASSLRESSYNEQFF. The chain carries TRBV7-3 and TRBJ2-1, with a tentative D call TRBD2 (6 bases). V gave up 5 bases and J gave up 0 bases, with 11 bases separating them. There are 15 residues in the CDR3. The germline V gene has CDR1 SGHTA and CDR2 FQGTGA.

This chain joins TRBV18 and TRBJ2-1; the D gene could be TRBD1 or TRBD2 (5 bases each). The CDR3 runs 16 residues. Germline-derived CDR1 and CDR2 are KGHSH and LQKENI. V gave up 2 bases and J gave up 4 bases, with 15 bases separating them. The CDR3 DNA reads as TGTGCCAGCTCACCAGGGGCAGGGACGGTTTACAATGAGCAGTTCTTC. Translated: CASSPGAGTVYNEQFF. Full variable domain (rest looked up from reference TRBV18 and TRBJ2-1): NAGVMQNPRHLVRRRGQEARLRCSPMKGHSHVYWYRQLPEEGLKFMVYLQKENIIDESGMPKERFSAEFPKEGPSILRIQQVVRGDSAAYFCASSPGAGTVYNEQFFGPGTRLTVL.

This clone was detected only once. This chain connects TRBV4-2 to TRBJ2-7, with 12 bases that match TRBD2. In germline, CDR1 is LGHNA, CDR2 YNFKEQ. The CDR3 extends over 20 amino acids. V lost 3 bases, J lost 6 bases, and 21 bases stayed unmatched. The CDR3 loop reads CASSHPQDPPTGLAGIEQYF. CDR3 DNA: TGTGCCAGCAGCCACCCCCAGGATCCCCCAACAGGACTAGCGGGAATCGAGCAGTACTTC.

The genes are TRBV19 and TRBJ1-6; no clear D. The CDR3 covers 13 residues. V lost 5 bases, J lost 0 bases, and 2 bases lay in between. Germline values: CDR1 LNHDA, CDR2 SQIVND (reference sequence). DNA for the CDR3: TGTGCCAGTAGTGACTCCTATAATTCACCCCTCCACTTT. Residues: CASSDSYNSPLHF.